The rows below give T cell receptor beta chains drawn from one sample of a study of cytomegalovirus exposure and HLA in healthy donors. Sequenced by immunoSEQ multiplex PCR; TCRdb stores in-frame clones only, minus some. The table includes 60,000 to 85,000 clones, under 80% detected once. Sequencing was performed on PBMCs. These receptors were obtained from a male donor in good health and CMV-seropositive. The CDR3 runs from the conserved cysteine through the conserved F or W. The D gene is left open where the match is weak. Rows may omit the clone size; those that give it use once, few, many or a size class.

abundance	v_gene	d_gene	j_gene	CDR3aa	CDR3nt
-	TRBV18	-	TRBJ1-4	CASSPVDSINEKLFF	TGTGCCAGCTCACCAGTAGACAGTATTAATGAAAAACTGTTTTTT
-	TRBV18	-	TRBJ2-2	CASSPLADGTGELFF	TGTGCCAGCTCACCCCTAGCCGATGGGACCGGGGAGCTGTTTTTT
few	TRBV19	TRBD2	TRBJ2-3	CASSWTSGIRDTQYF	TGTGCCAGTAGCTGGACTAGCGGGATCCGAGATACGCAGTATTTT
-	TRBV5-1	-	TRBJ2-6	CASSPTGFSGANVLTF	TGCGCCAGCAGCCCAACAGGGTTCTCTGGGGCCAACGTCCTGACTTTC
-	TRBV2	-	TRBJ2-7	CASSEDNYEQYF	TGTGCCAGCAGCGAGGACAACTACGAGCAGTACTTC
-	TRBV5-1	-	TRBJ2-1	CASSPPAGNEQFF	TGCGCCAGCAGCCCTCCCGCCGGCAATGAGCAGTTCTTC
once	TRBV11-3	-	TRBJ2-7	CASSSGQGSYEQYF	TGTGCCAGCAGCTCCGGGCAGGGGAGCTACGAGCAGTACTTC
-	TRBV9	-	TRBJ2-7	CASSVSIGQSYEQYF	TGTGCCAGCAGCGTATCCATAGGACAGTCCTACGAGCAGTACTTC
few	TRBV30	TRBD1	TRBJ1-2	CAWIRQGADGYTF	TGTGCCTGGATAAGACAGGGGGCCGATGGCTACACCTTC
few	TRBV29-1	-	TRBJ2-7	CSFRDTLKTYEQYF	TGCAGCTTTCGGGACACCCTGAAGACCTACGAGCAGTACTTC
-	TRBV14	-	TRBJ2-2	CASSQAVNTGELFF	TGTGCCAGCAGCCAAGCAGTAAACACCGGGGAGCTGTTTTTT
-	TRBV15	TRBD1	TRBJ2-7	CATSRAGTGAEQYF	TGTGCCACCAGCAGAGCCGGGACAGGCGCCGAGCAGTACTTC
-	TRBV4-1	-	TRBJ2-6	CASSQDWGAISGANVLTF	TGCGCCAGCAGCCAAGATTGGGGAGCTATCTCTGGGGCCAACGTCCTGACTTTC
few	TRBV7-3	TRBD2	TRBJ2-3	CASTLGGQGADTQYF	TGTGCCAGCACCTTGGGAGGGCAGGGAGCAGATACGCAGTATTTT
-	TRBV11-3	TRBD1	TRBJ2-1	CASSPRDSRNEQFF	TGTGCCAGCAGCCCACGGGACAGTCGAAATGAGCAGTTCTTC
-	TRBV6-5	-	TRBJ1-1	CASSQTRNTEAFF	TGTGCCAGCAGTCAAACAAGGAACACTGAAGCTTTCTTT
-	TRBV7-9	TRBD2	TRBJ2-5	CASSPRTSGPYETQYF	TGTGCCAGCAGCCCCCGAACTAGCGGGCCGTATGAGACCCAGTACTTC
-	TRBV5-6	TRBD1	TRBJ2-5	CASSGTGGPGETQYF	TGTGCCAGCAGCGGGACAGGGGGCCCGGGGGAGACCCAGTACTTC
-	TRBV5-1	TRBD1	TRBJ2-5	CASSLDRGAQYF	TGCGCCAGCAGCTTGGACAGGGGTGCCCAGTACTTC
-	TRBV29-1	TRBD1	TRBJ1-2	CSAYIQGAHGYTF	TGCAGCGCCTATATACAGGGGGCGCATGGCTACACCTTC
-	TRBV5-1	-	TRBJ1-4	CASSLVRGTNEKLFF	TGCGCCAGCAGCTTGGTCCGAGGGACTAATGAAAAACTGTTTTTT
-	TRBV7-6	TRBD1	TRBJ1-1	CASSLGQGVTEAFF	TGTGCCAGCAGCTTAGGACAGGGGGTCACTGAAGCTTTCTTT
-	TRBV7-9	TRBD2	TRBJ2-5	CASSSLQRGWETQYF	TGTGCCAGCAGCTCCCTTCAGCGGGGGTGGGAGACCCAGTACTTC
-	TRBV7-9	-	TRBJ2-2	CASTRDWNTGELFF	TGTGCCAGCACCCGAGACTGGAACACCGGGGAGCTGTTTTTT
-	TRBV27	-	TRBJ1-1	CASSLPGPNTEAFF	TGTGCCAGCAGTTTACCGGGTCCTAACACTGAAGCTTTCTTT
-	TRBV6-6	TRBD1	TRBJ2-2	CASSPTGGLGGELFF	TGTGCCAGCAGCCCGACAGGGGGTTTAGGCGGGGAGCTGTTTTTT
-	TRBV7-9	TRBD2	TRBJ2-7	CASSEGLAGVYEQYF	TGTGCCAGCAGCGAGGGACTAGCTGGTGTCTACGAGCAGTACTTC